One sample yielded the 27 T cell receptor beta chains listed below, sequenced in a study of human T cells and chemical hapten exposure. TCRdb analysed the RACE reads with MiXCR anew, one entry per CDR3 protein. The top ten hold roughly 2.6% of the sample, which has about 380,000 distinct CDR3 sequences, 4.5% to 5.5% seen once. Regarding time point: pre-sensitization, week 0. Documented treatment: therapeutic diphenylcyclopropenone sensitization with weekly scalp DPC. This sample comprised whole blood, obtained in connection with sensitization to the hapten diphenylcyclopropenone (DPC). The receptors originated from a woman aged 45-65 years with alopecia areata. Some clones in this sample may be carry-over from other donors' samples.

This chain connects TRBV7-8 to TRBJ2-1, with 14 bases that match TRBD2. This CDR3 has 18 amino acids. V dropped 3 bases and J dropped 2; count of bases not matched to a gene: 6. Germline V gene lookup returns CDR1 SGHVS and CDR2 FQNEAQ. Here the CDR3 reads CASSFPRTSGGTYNEQFF. CDR3 in DNA: TGTGCCAGCAGCTTTCCCCGGACTAGCGGGGGGACCTACAATGAGCAGTTCTTC.

Only a few counts were recorded for this clonotype. The rearrangement joins TRBV20-1 to TRBJ1-5; 11 positions match TRBD1. The germline V gene encodes CDR1 DFQATT and CDR2 SNEGSKA (reference sequence). The CDR3 is made up of 14 amino acids. The V and J ends lost 4 bases and 6 bases, in that order; junction bases with no gene match: 5. The DNA for the CDR3 is TGCAGTGCTATTCGGACAGGGGGCGGTCAGCCCCAGCATTTT. It yields the protein CSAIRTGGGQPQHF.

The V call is TRBV15, the J call TRBJ1-1; D not certain. CDR3 length equals 13 residues. The germline CDR1 and CDR2 sequences are LNHNV and YYDKDF (reference sequence). The V gene lost 5 bases and the J gene lost 5 bases, with 12 bases spanning the gap. As DNA, the CDR3 is TGTGCCACCAGCCAGGCAATGGGGACTGAAGCTTTCTTT. This sequence encodes CATSQAMGTEAFF.

This clonotype was seen repeatedly, ten times or more. In nucleotides, the CDR3 is TGCGCCAGCAGCCAGACCCGGGACGTAGCCTACAATGAGCAGTTCTTC. Translated, it gives CASSQTRDVAYNEQFF. The chain carries TRBV4-1 and TRBJ2-1; D is possibly TRBD1 or TRBD2 (5 bases each). Looked up from germline, CDR1 is MGHRA and CDR2 is YSYEKL. This CDR3 spans 16 amino acids. Trimming left V 3 bases short and J 2 bases short, with 14 bases between.

This clonotype was counted only a few times. The rearrangement links TRBV12-3 or TRBV12-4 to TRBJ2-1; TRBD1 matches at 8 bases. The ends lost 8 bases at V and 5 bases at J; junction bases unmatched: 8. The CDR3 spans 14 residues. The CDR3 protein is CASASGTGNNEQFF. The DNA for the CDR3 is TGTGCCAGCGCCTCCGGGACAGGCAACAATGAGCAGTTCTTC.

In its sample, this clonotype was seen many times. The gene calls are TRBV12-3 or TRBV12-4 and TRBJ1-2; the D is unclear. The CDR3 extends over 15 amino acids. Trimming took 6 bases from V and 3 from J, leaving 17 bases between them. CDR3 bases: TGTGCCAGCAGCACAACCGGGTCGACCTACTATGGCTACACCTTC. Translated: CASSTTGSTYYGYTF.

This clonotype was detected only a few times. The J gene is TRBJ2-1, the V gene TRBV28, with TRBD1 as a possible D gene (6 bases). CDR3 length equals 17 residues. CDR1 and CDR2 (germline): MDHEN, SYDVKM. V was clipped by 3 bases and J by 2 bases, with 17 bases between them. CDR3 sequence: CASSLGEGGDPYNEQFF. As DNA, the CDR3 is TGTGCCAGCAGTTTGGGTGAAGGGGGTGACCCCTACAATGAGCAGTTCTTC.

Regarding this clonotype: Relative to the germline gene, one junction end is altered; a read error may explain this. The rearrangement uses TRBV7-8 and TRBJ1-5; TRBD1 agrees at 9 bases. Germline V gives CDR1 SGHVS, CDR2 FQNEAQ. This CDR3 comprises 13 residues. The CDR3 loop is CASSLALGDREVF. CDR3 DNA: TGTGCCAGCAGCTTAGCGTTAGGGGACAGGGAGGTTTTT.

In this sample, this clonotype turned up a few times. The rearrangement links TRBV13 to TRBJ2-7, with D possibly called TRBD1 or TRBD2 (5 bases each). The CDR3 length is 13 residues. Germline V gene data show CDR1 as PRHDT and CDR2 as FYEKMQ (reference sequence). Trimming cost V 5 bases and J 3 bases, with 11 bases left between them. The CDR3 coding sequence is TGTGCCAGCAGCGGGGGTCTAGGCTACGAGCAGTACTTC. This translates into CASSGGLGYEQYF.

This clonotype was detected many times. The rearrangement links TRBV4-1 to TRBJ1-6; D is undetermined. The V end was cut by 1 base, the J end by 9 bases, with 10 bases between. This CDR3 region has 14 residues. The germline gives CDR1 MGHRA, CDR2 YSYEKL. The CDR3 protein is CASSQGSGVSPLHF. The CDR3 coding sequence is TGCGCCAGCAGCCAAGGAAGCGGGGTTTCACCCCTCCACTTT.

This clonotype was counted at least ten times. The V gene is TRBV28, the J gene TRBJ1-6; TRBD1 agrees at 10 bases. This CDR3 spans 15 amino acids. The junction had 3 bases not matched to a gene; V was cut back by 3 bases and J by 7 bases. CDR1 and CDR2 from the germline V gene are MDHEN and SYDVKM. The CDR3, as DNA: TGTGCCAGCAGTTTTGTGGGACAGGGGAATTCACCCCTCCACTTT. Its translation: CASSFVGQGNSPLHF.

The chain recombines TRBV5-1 with TRBJ1-4, with D tentatively TRBD1 (5 bases). The CDR3 sequence is 15 residues long. Germline-derived CDR1 and CDR2 are SGHRS and YFSETQ. V shed 0 bases and J shed 3 bases, with 9 bases lying between them. CDR3 bases: TGCGCCAGCAGCTTGGGGGACCGATCTAATGAAAAACTGTTTTTT. This translates into CASSLGDRSNEKLFF. Looking up the rest from reference TRBV5-1 and TRBJ1-4 gives the full variable domain: KAGVTQTPRYLIKTRGQQVTLSCSPISGHRSVSWYQQTPGQGLQFLFEYFSETQRNKGNFPGRFSGRQFSNSRSEMNVSTLELGDSALYLCASSLGDRSNEKLFFGSGTQLSVL.

The rearrangement uses TRBV5-4 and TRBJ2-6, with D perhaps matching TRBD1 (5 bases). The CDR3 consists of 15 residues. Germline V gene sequence: CDR1 SGHNT, CDR2 YYREEE (reference sequence). V dropped 4 bases and J dropped 2 bases, with 10 bases sitting between them. The CDR3 sequence is CASSPEGAGANVLTF. DNA for the CDR3: TGTGCCAGCAGCCCAGAAGGGGCTGGGGCCAACGTCCTGACTTTC.

This clonotype was counted a few times. This rearrangement joins TRBV28 to TRBJ1-4; TRBD1 matches at 7 bases. V shed 6 bases, J shed 8 bases, and the junction held 15 bases outside the gene matches. The CDR3 has 16 residues. Germline V gives CDR1 MDHEN, CDR2 SYDVKM. DNA for the CDR3: TGTGCCAGCAGCACAGACTCGACAGGGAGGGAAGAAAAACTGTTTTTT. Translation gives CASSTDSTGREEKLFF.

This clonotype was counted many times. The genes are TRBV2 and TRBJ2-2, with D possibly TRBD1 on 6 matching bases. The germline gives CDR1 SNHLY, CDR2 FYNNEI. V dropped 4 bases and J dropped 4 bases, with 19 bases sitting between them. The CDR3 covers 17 residues. CDR3 sequence: CASSGTPGALGTGELFF. The CDR3 region has the DNA TGTGCCAGCAGTGGAACCCCAGGGGCGTTGGGCACCGGGGAGCTGTTTTTT.

There are many counts of this clonotype. The chain has TRBV5-6 and TRBJ2-5; TRBD1 matches at 7 bases. V dropped 4 bases and J dropped 1; count of bases not matched to a gene: 4. The CDR3 runs 14 residues. Germline V gives CDR1 SGHDT, CDR2 YYEEEE. The CDR3 is CASSLGQVQETQYF. CDR3 coding DNA: TGTGCCAGCAGCCTAGGACAGGTCCAAGAGACCCAGTACTTC.

This clonotype has just a few counts. The chain has TRBV7-6 and TRBJ1-2, with TRBD1 as a possible D gene (5 bases). The germline V and J ends were trimmed by 1 base and 4 bases, with 13 bases remaining between them. This CDR3 contains 15 residues. Germline CDR1 SGHVS, CDR2 FNYEAQ. This CDR3 reads CASSLGTSASYGYTF. For the CDR3, the DNA is TGTGCCAGCAGCTTAGGGACATCAGCCAGCTATGGCTACACCTTC.

In this sample, this clonotype turned up many times. The chain joins TRBV27 to TRBJ1-5; 10 nucleotides align to TRBD1. The junction had 4 bases not matched to a gene; V was cut back by 6 bases and J by 5 bases. Germline CDR1 MNHEY, CDR2 SMNVEV (reference sequence). This CDR3 has 14 amino acids. The CDR3 region is CASSDRGPYQPQHF. The CDR3 DNA reads TGTGCCAGCAGCGACAGGGGGCCTTATCAGCCCCAGCATTTT.

This clonotype has ten or more counts. This chain connects TRBV4-2 to TRBJ1-2; 8 bases are a match to TRBD1. J was trimmed by 3 bases and V by 6 bases; bases with no gene match: 12. Germline lookup yields CDR1 LGHNA and CDR2 YNFKEQ. This CDR3 is 16 amino acids long. The CDR3 spells CASSREAGGGDYGYTF. The CDR3 DNA sequence: TGTGCCAGCAGTCGAGAGGCAGGGGGCGGGGACTATGGCTACACCTTC.

V and J are TRBV10-2 and TRBJ2-3; TRBD1 matches at 9 bases. The V and J ends lost 6 bases and 2 bases, in that order; junction bases with no gene match: 9. CDR3 size: 16 residues. The germline gives CDR1 WSHSY, CDR2 SAAADI. The CDR3 DNA is TGCGCCAGCAGATCCGGACAGGGGTACTCCACAGATACGCAGTATTTT. This encodes CASRSGQGYSTDTQYF.

Only a few counts were recorded for this clonotype. The CDR3: CASSFGKSLPPSSTDTQYF. CDR3 DNA sequence: TGTGCCAGCAGTTTTGGAAAAAGCCTCCCCCCCTCGAGCACAGATACGCAGTATTTT. The chain recombines TRBV12-3 or TRBV12-4 with TRBJ2-3, with unresolved D. There are 19 residues in the CDR3. V gave up 3 bases and J gave up 0 bases, with 22 bases separating them.

The chain joins TRBV29-1 to TRBJ2-3; D gene ambiguous. The CDR3 spans 13 residues. The V gene's germline CDR1 is SQVTM and CDR2 ANQGSEA. V shed 7 bases and J shed 4 bases, with 15 bases lying between them. The CDR3 here is CSGAQGLADTQYF. CDR3 coding DNA: TGCAGCGGGGCCCAAGGTTTGGCAGATACGCAGTATTTT.

This clonotype was observed many times. J is TRBJ2-3 and V is TRBV10-3, with TRBD1 matching over 8 bases. Germline-derived CDR1 and CDR2 are ENHRY and SYGVKD. This CDR3 is built from 16 residues. The V gene end was trimmed by 7 bases and the J gene end by 1 base; junction bases not matched to a gene: 10. CDR3 sequence: CAINTRDRIGTDTQYF. CDR3 coding DNA: TGTGCCATCAACACCCGGGACAGGATCGGCACAGATACGCAGTATTTT.

In this sample, this clonotype turned up many times. This chain uses TRBV29-1 with TRBJ2-3, with D maybe TRBD1 (5 bases). The length of the CDR3 is 11 residues. Trimming took 4 bases from V and 6 from J, leaving 8 bases between them. Germline values: CDR1 SQVTM, CDR2 ANQGSEA. The CDR3 is CSVGRQDTQYF. CDR3 DNA: TGCAGCGTTGGTAGACAGGATACGCAGTATTTT.

The chain is built from TRBV6-5 and TRBJ1-4; D unresolved. The CDR3 contains 13 residues. CDR1 and CDR2 (germline): MNHEY, SVGAGI. Trimming cost V 2 bases and J 8 bases, with 9 bases left between them. The DNA for the CDR3 is TGTGCCAGCAGTTACGTCGCTTGGGAAAAACTGTTTTTT. Amino acid sequence: CASSYVAWEKLFF.

This clonotype has just a few counts. The J gene is TRBJ2-1, the V gene TRBV24-1; unclear D gene. Germline lookup yields CDR1 KGHDR and CDR2 SFDVKD. This CDR3 is 16 amino acids long. Trimming took 3 bases from V and 8 from J, leaving 19 bases between them. The CDR3 DNA follows: TGTGCCACCAGTGATCACGGCCAACGGTCGATTCATGAGCAGTTCTTC. Its translation is CATSDHGQRSIHEQFF.

This chain connects TRBV28 to TRBJ2-1; 10 nucleotides align to TRBD2. Per germline, CDR1 MDHEN and CDR2 SYDVKM. The CDR3 runs 15 residues. J was trimmed by 6 bases and V by 5 bases; bases with no gene match: 7. The chain's CDR3 is CASSIRVAGGNEQFF. CDR3 sequence (DNA): TGTGCCAGCAGTATCCGGGTAGCGGGAGGCAATGAGCAGTTCTTC.